The next 7 T cell receptor beta chains were all read from a single sample in a study of T cell repertoires and HLA-DP antigens. This table comes from immunoSEQ multiplex PCR, and its TCRdb copy is limited to in-frame clones, with some not included. The data contain about 110,000 clones, approximately 92% of them singletons. Antigens for these TCRs are unknown. Source material: CD4+ T cells from PBMCs. The receptors derive from a woman between 18 and 29 years old in good health and CMV-seronegative.

J is TRBJ1-4 and V is TRBV5-1; weak D call: TRBD1 (6 bases). This CDR3 is built from 14 residues. CDR1 and CDR2 from the germline V gene are SGHRS and YFSETQ. Trimming cost V 4 bases and J 7 bases, with 14 bases left between them. CDR3: CASSPGQPREKLFF. The CDR3 DNA reads as TGCGCCAGCAGCCCAGGACAGCCCCGTGAAAAACTGTTTTTT.

The sample holds a few counts of this clone. The V call is TRBV6-6, the J call TRBJ1-1; no reliable D call. CDR1 is MNHNY and CDR2 is SVGAGI in the germline V gene (reference sequence). The CDR3 runs 16 residues. V lost 7 bases to trimming and J lost 1 base, with 19 bases between them. The CDR3 DNA is TGTGCCAGCACCCAGTCGGCCAGGCGCGGGAACACTGAAGCTTTCTTT. Its protein is CASTQSARRGNTEAFF.

V is TRBV28 and J is TRBJ1-4; D remains unclear. The ends were cut back, 2 bases at V and 2 bases at J, with 18 bases in the middle. Germline V gene lookup returns CDR1 MDHEN and CDR2 SYDVKM. The CDR3 length is 18 residues. CDR3 residues: CASSLGGIGFVTNEKLFF. The CDR3 coding sequence is TGTGCCAGCAGTTTAGGAGGTATTGGCTTCGTGACTAATGAAAAACTGTTTTTT.

The chain carries TRBV2 and TRBJ1-1; D not resolved. CDR3 size: 14 residues. Germline CDR1 SNHLY, CDR2 FYNNEI. The V end lost 6 bases, the J end lost 1 base, and 12 bases lay between the germline ends. CDR3 region: CASSLNGRNTEAFF. CDR3 coding DNA: TGTGCCAGCAGCCTAAACGGACGGAACACTGAAGCTTTCTTT.

The CDR3 spells CSTAGRGADTQYF. CDR3 sequence (DNA): TGCAGTACGGCCGGACGGGGGGCAGATACGCAGTATTTT. V usage is TRBV29-1 and J usage is TRBJ2-3; 7 positions match TRBD2. The CDR3 has 13 residues. Per germline, CDR1 SQVTM and CDR2 ANQGSEA.

The chain joins TRBV10-3 to TRBJ1-3, with a weak D call TRBD1 (5 bases). The V gene lost 5 bases and the J gene lost 1 base, with 12 bases spanning the gap. The CDR3 contains 15 residues. Germline lookup yields CDR1 ENHRY and CDR2 SYGVKD. This CDR3 is CAISIQGGSGNTIYF. CDR3 bases: TGTGCCATCAGTATCCAGGGTGGATCTGGAAACACCATATATTTT.

As to this clone: A read error may account for a junction end that differs from germline. The V and J genes are TRBV5-1 and TRBJ2-7, with TRBD1 identical over 8 bases. This CDR3 has 15 residues. In germline, CDR1 is SGHRS, CDR2 YFSETQ. In nucleotides, the CDR3 is TGCGCCAGCAGCTTGGTGGCAGGGGGCTCCGACGAGCAGTACTTC. Encoded protein: CASSLVAGGSDEQYF.